The entry below gives a single T cell receptor (beta chain) sequence along with its context. The entry originates in a study of control samples from healthy donors and cancer patients. Profiled with immunoSEQ multiplex PCR; TCRdb holds only in-frame clones, not every one. In the table there are under 450,000 clones, about 93% of which are singletons. The germline V gene has CDR1 SGHTA and CDR2 FQGNSA. This CDR3 is built from 14 residues. V shed 0 bases and J shed 5 bases, with 11 bases lying between them. Sequencing input: PBMCs. This chain joins TRBV7-2 and TRBJ2-7; TRBD2 is a possible D gene (5 bases). The TCR was taken from a man aged 40-49 years with head and neck cancer. The CDR3 region is CASSLARASNEQYF. The CDR3, as DNA: TGTGCCAGCAGCTTAGCGAGGGCAAGCAACGAGCAGTACTTC.